The sequence of this T cell receptor (beta chain) was determined in a study of technical replicates of blood from a handful of donors (dated by TCRdb to about 2017). Library preparation was by the immunoSEQ multiplex PCR assay. Not all clones reach the TCRdb copy of this immuneACCESS table, which keeps in-frame sequences only. Checked studies attribute under half of the gap to unresolved V genes and leave the rest unexplained. The sample profile shows about 81,000 clones; 90% to 96% of them were found once. The top ten clonotypes cover roughly 0.37% of the sample. Of note for this clone: Its cognate antigen has yet to be identified. The record has no base qualities; no much larger clone is one base away.

From a lookup of the germline V gene, CDR1 and CDR2 are WSHSY and SAAADI. At the junction V is shortened by 0 bases and J by 5 bases, with 8 bases in between. The CDR3 has 13 amino acids, counting the end cysteine and phenylalanine. CDR3 DNA only is kept here, 39 bases in frame from base 1. Sequenced material: T cells isolated from PBMCs. The chain was built from TRBV10-2 and TRBJ2-7; the D gene assignment is ambiguous. The TCR sequence derives from a human donor in good health. The sequenced DNA: TGCGCCAGCAGTGAGTCACCGGTCCACGAGCAGTACTTC. Translated, this gives CASSESPVHEQYF.